Each of the 3 T cell receptor beta chains below was sequenced from the same sample in a study of blood T cell repertoires in COVID-19. Data came from immunoSEQ multiplex PCR; TCRdb stores just in-frame clones and leaves some out. The sample shows 100,000 to 150,000 clones, about four fifths of them seen only once. The source material was peripheral blood. These receptors were taken from a woman older than 75 with acute or convalescent COVID-19.

J is TRBJ1-1 and V is TRBV20-1, with unresolved D. The CDR3 consists of 11 residues. Germline V lookup: CDR1 DFQATT, CDR2 SNEGSKA (reference sequence). Trimming left V 4 bases short and J 3 bases short, with 6 bases between. CDR3 sequence (DNA): TGCAGTGCTACATTAGACACTGAAGCTTTCTTT. The encoded protein is CSATLDTEAFF.

CDR3 loop: CASGLGGTGGNEQYF. CDR3 sequence (DNA): TGTGCTAGTGGTTTGGGCGGGACAGGGGGCAACGAGCAGTACTTC. This chain links TRBV12-5 with TRBJ2-7, with 12 bases aligning to TRBD1. Looked up from germline, CDR1 is LGHNT and CDR2 is FRNRAP. The CDR3 is made up of 15 amino acids. J was trimmed by 5 bases and V by 1 base; bases with no gene match: 3.

The chain uses TRBV5-1 and TRBJ2-1; D uncertain. V lost 5 bases to trimming and J lost 1 base, with 16 bases between them. The CDR3 contains 16 residues. Germline lookup yields CDR1 SGHRS and CDR2 YFSETQ. The CDR3, as DNA: TGCGCCAGCAGTCCGGTCTTAGGCGGTTCCTACAATGAGCAGTTCTTC. Translating it yields CASSPVLGGSYNEQFF.